Below, 20 T cell receptor beta chains from the same sample are listed, as sequenced in a study of T cells in Graves' hyperthyroidism and ophthalmopathy. RNA transcripts served as the template for amplifying TCR beta CDR3 regions. The HTBI primer set was used in a first-round RT-PCR of the TCR CDR3. TCRdb re-analysed the multiplex PCR reads in MiXCR, keeping a single row per CDR3 protein. The repertoire holds 300,000 to 400,000 distinct CDR3 sequences, with 14% as singletons. The sample was blood. The receptors stem from a woman in her sixties or seventies with Graves' hyperthyroidism.

This clonotype was seen only a few times. This chain connects TRBV5-1 to TRBJ1-2, with 11 nucleotides matching TRBD1. Per the germline V gene, CDR1 is SGHRS and CDR2 is YFSETQ. This CDR3 spans 14 amino acids. With V trimmed by 4 bases and J by 7 bases, 6 bases remained unmatched. The CDR3: CASSLGQGALGYTF. The CDR3 DNA reads TGCGCCAGCAGCCTCGGACAGGGGGCGCTTGGCTACACCTTC.

This clonotype was found many times. The rearrangement links TRBV2 to TRBJ2-7; the match to TRBD2 covers 8 bases. This CDR3 contains 14 residues. From germline, CDR1 is SNHLY and CDR2 FYNNEI. Unmatched junction bases numbered 11, after V lost 7 bases and J lost 6 bases. The CDR3 DNA follows: TGTGCCAGCACAGGCGGGGGGATTATAGGCGAGCAGTACTTC. Translation gives CASTGGGIIGEQYF.

This clonotype appeared a few times. This chain uses TRBV29-1 with TRBJ2-7; the match to TRBD1 covers 7 bases. With 5 bases clipped from V and 3 bases from J, the junction kept 4 bases outside the gene matches. Germline assignment: CDR1 SQVTM and CDR2 ANQGSEA. The CDR3 length is 12 residues. The chain's CDR3 is CSVTGTDYEQYF. CDR3 DNA: TGCAGCGTTACCGGGACAGACTACGAGCAGTACTTC.

The CDR3 spells CASSHSNDWTSGRSLSYEQYF. CDR3 coding DNA: TGTGCCAGCAGCCACTCTAACGACTGGACTAGCGGGAGGTCACTCTCCTACGAGCAGTACTTC. The chain combines TRBV14 with TRBJ2-7, with 14 nucleotides matching TRBD2. Germline loops: CDR1 SGHDN, CDR2 FVKESK. The CDR3 has 21 residues. Trimming removed 3 bases from V and 0 bases from J; junction bases left unmatched: 16. Full variable domain (remainder filled in from reference TRBV14 and TRBJ2-7): EAGVTQFPSHSVIEKGQTVTLRCDPISGHDNLYWYRRVMGKEIKFLLHFVKESKQDESGMPNNRFLAERTGGTYSTLKVQPAELEDSGVYFCASSHSNDWTSGRSLSYEQYFGPGTRLTVT.

This clonotype appeared many times. The rearrangement joins TRBV28 to TRBJ1-2; the match to TRBD1 covers 9 bases. Germline CDR1 reads MDHEN; CDR2 reads SYDVKM. The CDR3 runs 17 residues. Trimming removed 6 bases from V and 1 base from J; junction bases left unmatched: 12. The CDR3 reads CASRSQGAGIRNYGYTF. In DNA form, the CDR3 reads TGTGCCAGCAGGTCACAGGGGGCAGGTATTCGTAACTATGGCTACACCTTC.

This clonotype was picked up many times. This chain joins TRBV20-1 and TRBJ2-7; D remains ambiguous. CDR3 length: 17 residues. Per germline, CDR1 DFQATT and CDR2 SNEGSKA (reference sequence). V gave up 3 bases and J gave up 2 bases, with 23 bases separating them. The CDR3 DNA follows: TGCAGTGCTAGCGAACGGACCGCCAGACTGGTGACCTACGAGCAGTACTTC. Translated, it gives CSASERTARLVTYEQYF.

This clonotype came up a few times. The J gene is TRBJ1-2, the V gene TRBV24-1, with 10 nucleotides matching TRBD1. The CDR3 consists of 14 residues. V gave up 3 bases and J gave up 5 bases; unmatched junction bases: 2. CDR1 and CDR2 from the germline V gene are KGHDR and SFDVKD. CDR3 DNA sequence: TGTGCCACCAGTGATACGGACAGGGGGTATGGCTACACCTTC. Its translation is CATSDTDRGYGYTF.

This clonotype has at least ten counts. The genes are TRBV30 and TRBJ1-5; 10 bases fit TRBD1. CDR1 and CDR2 from the germline V gene are GTSNPN and SVGIG (reference sequence). Trimming removed 5 bases from V and 5 bases from J; junction bases left unmatched: 6. CDR3 length equals 14 residues. The CDR3 reads CAWDGTGVHQPQHF. The CDR3 DNA follows: TGTGCCTGGGACGGGACAGGGGTTCATCAGCCCCAGCATTTT.

Remarks on this clonotype: A much larger clone is a single base away; this may be a read error. The chain carries TRBV25-1 and TRBJ2-2, with 10 nucleotides matching TRBD1. The V gene's germline CDR1 is MGHDK and CDR2 SYGVNS. The length of the CDR3 is 16 residues. CDR3 nucleotide sequence: TGTGTCAGCAGTTTGGAGGGACAGGGGCACACCGGGGAGCTGTTTTTT. Translating gives CVSSLEGQGHTGELFF.

V usage is TRBV6-1 and J usage is TRBJ2-7; the match to TRBD2 covers 11 bases. There are 17 residues in the CDR3. J lost 6 bases, V lost 1 base, and 11 bases had no gene match. Germline assignment: CDR1 MNHNS and CDR2 SASEGT. The DNA of the CDR3 is TGTGCCAGCAGTGAAGAGATAGTAGCGGGAGGGCGGCCCGAGCAGTACTTC. It encodes CASSEEIVAGGRPEQYF.

This clonotype has a count of ten or more. This chain connects TRBV12-3 or TRBV12-4 to TRBJ1-2; D uncertain. V lost 7 bases, J lost 3 bases, and 15 bases lay in between. This CDR3 comprises 14 residues. CDR3 sequence: CASKPGRPYYGYTF. The CDR3 DNA sequence: TGTGCCAGCAAACCGGGCCGCCCGTACTATGGCTACACCTTC.

This CDR3 reads CASTQGGGRRTDTQYF. CDR3 nucleotide sequence: TGTGCCAGCACCCAGGGGGGGGGGCGGCGCACAGATACGCAGTATTTT. The genes are TRBV11-3 and TRBJ2-3, with D possibly called TRBD1 or TRBD2 (7 bases each). The CDR3 is made up of 16 amino acids. Looked up from germline, CDR1 is SGHNT and CDR2 is YENEEA. The ends were cut back, 7 bases at V and 1 base at J, with 18 bases in the middle.

This clonotype was observed a handful of times. The junction departs from the called germline gene at one end, perhaps through a read error. The chain is built from TRBV11-2 and TRBJ2-2, with D possibly being TRBD1 or TRBD2 (6 bases each). This CDR3 has 17 amino acids. Germline V gene sequence: CDR1 SGHAT, CDR2 FQNNGV. For the CDR3, the DNA is TGCGCCAGCAGCCAAGGAGGGGGGCGGGCCCCAACCGGGGAGCTGTTTTTT. Translation: CASSQGGGRAPTGELFF. Full variable domain (missing parts from reference TRBV11-2 and TRBJ2-2): EAGVAQSPRYKIIEKRQSVAFWCNPISGHATLYWYQQILGQGPKLLIQFQNNGVVDDSQLPKDRFSAERLKGVDSTLKIQPAKLEDSAVYLCASSQGGGRAPTGELFFGEGSRLTVL.

This clonotype was found once. J is TRBJ2-5 and V is TRBV5-4; 13 nucleotides match TRBD2. CDR3 length equals 15 residues. CDR1 and CDR2 (germline): SGHNT, YYREEE (reference sequence). Germline trimming cut 3 bases from V and 12 bases from J; bases unmatched to any gene: 11. CDR3 sequence (DNA): TGTGCCAGCAGCTCTCGGACTAGCGGGAGCCAGCGGGAGTACTTC. It encodes CASSSRTSGSQREYF.

This clonotype was counted at least ten times. V and J are TRBV5-1 and TRBJ2-2, with 8 bases lining up with TRBD1. V was clipped by 4 bases and J by 5 bases; unmatched bases: 7. Germline V gene lookup returns CDR1 SGHRS and CDR2 YFSETQ. The CDR3 loop spans 15 amino acids. Here the CDR3 DNA reads TGCGCCAGCAGCGTGGGACAGGCGAGGACCGGGGAGCTGTTTTTT. Its protein is CASSVGQARTGELFF.

V is TRBV10-1 and J is TRBJ2-3; perhaps D is TRBD1 or TRBD2 (6 bases each). The ends were cut back, 3 bases at V and 0 bases at J, with 10 bases in the middle. CDR3 length: 15 amino acids. Germline values: CDR1 WNHNN, CDR2 SYGVQD (reference sequence). The CDR3 loop is CASSEGGPSTDTQYF. CDR3 nucleotide sequence: TGCGCCAGCAGTGAAGGGGGGCCGAGCACAGATACGCAGTATTTT.

This clonotype was seen many times. This rearrangement joins TRBV2 to TRBJ1-2; D gene uncertain. Germline-derived CDR1 and CDR2 are SNHLY and FYNNEI. Trimming stripped 3 bases from V and 8 bases from J, with 19 bases between. The CDR3 contains 15 residues. CDR3 protein: CASSEQGRRVQGYTF. The CDR3 bases are TGTGCCAGCAGTGAGCAAGGCCGTCGGGTACAGGGCTACACCTTC.

This clonotype was seen at least ten times. This CDR3 is CASSPDRGLVKPQHF. The CDR3 DNA is TGTGCCAGCAGTCCGGACAGGGGGCTTGTCAAGCCCCAGCATTTT. V gene TRBV2 combines with J gene TRBJ1-5, with 11 bases fitting TRBD1. Germline V gene data show CDR1 as SNHLY and CDR2 as FYNNEI. This CDR3 spans 15 amino acids. The trim removed 5 bases at V and 8 bases at J, leaving 8 bases unmatched.

This clonotype was observed at least ten times. This chain uses TRBV5-8 with TRBJ2-3; D not resolved. V lost 2 bases, J lost 0 bases, and 10 bases lay in between. This CDR3 is 15 amino acids long. The germline V gene has CDR1 SGHTS and CDR2 YDEGEE. The CDR3 here is CASSFYGPSTDTQYF. The CDR3 bases are TGTGCCAGCAGCTTTTACGGGCCTAGCACAGATACGCAGTATTTT.

This clonotype appeared many times. The genes are TRBV18 and TRBJ2-1; 12 nucleotides match TRBD2. Per germline, CDR1 KGHSH and CDR2 LQKENI. The CDR3 consists of 18 residues. V dropped 6 bases and J dropped 1; count of bases not matched to a gene: 10. DNA for the CDR3: TGTGCCAGCTCCCTGGGACTAGCGGGCCCGGATTCCTACAATGAGCAGTTCTTC. This encodes CASSLGLAGPDSYNEQFF.